The rows below give T cell receptor beta chains drawn from one sample of a study of cytomegalovirus exposure and HLA in healthy donors. TCRdb keeps only in-frame clones here, not all; method: immunoSEQ multiplex PCR. The data hold some 200,000 clones, with roughly 12% observed a single time. The sample comprised PBMCs. These receptor sequences come from a man aged 45 to 65 in good health and CMV-seropositive. CDR3s include the opening cysteine and the closing phenylalanine or tryptophan. D genes are given only for firm matches. Only part of the rows carry a size: once, few, many, or a class if the clone is expanded.

TRBJ1-1	few	TRBV7-2	NA	CASSSPERVNTEAFF	TGTGCCAGCAGCTCACCGGAGAGGGTGAACACTGAAGCTTTCTTT
TRBJ1-2	NA	TRBV2	TRBD1	CASRNPGQGGYGYTF	TGTGCCAGCAGGAATCCGGGACAGGGAGGATATGGCTACACCTTC
TRBJ2-1	NA	TRBV7-2	TRBD2	CASSLKAGNEQFF	TGTGCCAGCAGCTTAAAAGCGGGGAATGAGCAGTTCTTC
TRBJ1-5	NA	TRBV10-3	TRBD1	CATQGGGQPQHF	TGTGCCACGCAGGGGGGAGGTCAGCCCCAGCATTTT
TRBJ1-2	NA	TRBV30	NA	CALIGTSGRGYTF	TGTGCCCTCATCGGGACTTCGGGGAGGGGCTACACCTTC
TRBJ1-3	NA	TRBV9	NA	CASSVDTNIGNTIYF	TGTGCCAGCAGCGTAGACACCAACATAGGAAACACCATATATTTT
TRBJ2-3	few	TRBV2	NA	CASRERTGNPDTQYF	TGTGCCAGCAGGGAACGTACAGGGAATCCAGATACGCAGTATTTT
TRBJ1-2	few	TRBV2	NA	CASSVRERDYGYTF	TGTGCCAGCAGTGTCAGGGAACGCGACTATGGCTACACCTTC
TRBJ1-1	few	TRBV7-6	NA	CASSLGPLTGRTEAFF	TGTGCCAGCAGCTTAGGGCCCTTGACAGGACGCACTGAAGCTTTCTTT
TRBJ2-7	NA	TRBV5-6	TRBD1	CASSFQGTGPYEQYF	TGTGCCAGCAGCTTTCAAGGGACAGGACCCTACGAGCAGTACTTC
TRBJ1-1	NA	TRBV6-5	TRBD1	CASSSDRGISKAFF	TGTGCCAGCAGCTCCGACAGGGGGATTTCTAAAGCTTTCTTT
TRBJ2-5	NA	TRBV6-1	TRBD2	CASSEVRGGRETQYF	TGTGCCAGCAGTGAAGTGCGGGGGGGCAGAGAGACCCAGTACTTC
TRBJ1-5	NA	TRBV7-2	NA	CASSLAQGSWQPQHF	TGTGCCAGCAGCTTAGCGCAGGGCTCGTGGCAGCCCCAGCATTTT
TRBJ2-3	few	TRBV5-1	NA	CASTNRAPADTQYF	TGCGCCAGCACCAACAGGGCCCCGGCAGATACGCAGTATTTT
TRBJ1-1	few	TRBV25-1	NA	CASTRTANTEAFF	TGTGCCAGCACCCGGACAGCGAACACTGAAGCTTTCTTT
TRBJ2-5	NA	TRBV23-1	TRBD2	CASSPHSRTSGGLNQETQYF	TGCGCCAGCAGCCCGCATTCCCGAACTAGCGGGGGCCTCAACCAAGAGACCCAGTACTTC
TRBJ2-3	NA	TRBV7-2	TRBD1	CASSFDRGQTDTQYF	TGTGCCAGCAGCTTCGACAGGGGGCAGACAGATACGCAGTATTTT
TRBJ2-5	NA	TRBV10-1	NA	CASSESWRKETQYF	TGCGCCAGCAGTGAGTCGTGGCGGAAAGAGACCCAGTACTTC
TRBJ1-2	few	TRBV20-1	NA	CSAPGEYGYTF	TGCAGTGCCCCCGGAGAGTATGGCTACACCTTC
TRBJ1-3	many	TRBV30	TRBD1	CAWSQGANGNTIYF	TGTGCCTGGAGTCAGGGGGCAAACGGAAACACCATATATTTT
TRBJ1-2	NA	TRBV5-6	NA	CASSLDRRNYGYTF	TGTGCCAGCAGCTTGGACAGGAGAAACTATGGCTACACCTTC
TRBJ1-5	NA	TRBV7-2	TRBD1	CASSFRGRLDQPQHF	TGTGCCAGCAGTTTCAGGGGGCGCTTGGATCAGCCCCAGCATTTT
TRBJ1-1	NA	TRBV19	NA	CASSIHGREAEAFF	TGTGCCAGTAGTATCCATGGGAGAGAAGCTGAAGCTTTCTTT
TRBJ1-1	few	TRBV9	TRBD1	CASSASTGDGVAFF	TGTGCCAGCAGCGCCTCCACAGGGGATGGGGTAGCTTTCTTT
TRBJ2-6	NA	TRBV6-5	NA	CASTAGANVLTF	TGTGCCAGCACAGCTGGGGCCAACGTCCTGACTTTC
TRBJ2-1	few	TRBV7-3	TRBD1	CASSTSGTGVSEQFF	TGTGCCAGCAGCACTTCCGGGACAGGGGTCAGTGAGCAGTTCTTC
TRBJ1-6	NA	TRBV2	NA	CASSGTEGYSPLHF	TGTGCCAGCAGTGGAACAGAGGGCTATTCACCCCTCCACTTT
TRBJ2-3	NA	TRBV6-9	NA	CPKGGNTDTQYF	TGTCCCAAGGGCGGGAACACAGATACGCAGTATTTT
TRBJ1-2	few	TRBV5-1	NA	CASSLGQVEGYTF	TGCGCCAGCAGCTTGGGACAGGTGGAGGGCTACACCTTC
TRBJ2-2	NA	TRBV9	TRBD2	CASSGALGGGGTGELFF	TGTGCCAGCAGCGGGGCCCTAGGCGGGGGGGGAACCGGGGAGCTGTTTTTT
TRBJ2-5	NA	TRBV30	NA	CAWGGPVRAETQYF	TGCGCCTGGGGTGGCCCCGTCAGGGCAGAGACCCAGTACTTC
TRBJ1-1	NA	TRBV4-1	TRBD1	CASSQQRQGDTEAFF	TGCGCCAGCAGCCAACAAAGGCAGGGGGACACTGAAGCTTTCTTT
TRBJ1-1	NA	TRBV25-1	TRBD1	CASSEYGLQGRTEAFF	TGTGCCAGCAGTGAATACGGGTTACAGGGGAGGACTGAAGCTTTCTTT
TRBJ1-5	few	TRBV5-8	NA	CASSSGYSNQPQHF	TGTGCCAGCAGCTCAGGATATAGCAATCAGCCCCAGCATTTT
TRBJ2-1	few	TRBV5-1	TRBD2	CASSLWTSGGMSYNEQFF	TGCGCCAGCAGCTTATGGACTAGCGGGGGGATGTCCTACAATGAGCAGTTCTTC
TRBJ1-1	NA	TRBV29-1	TRBD1	CSVNRGGEGTEAFF	TGCAGCGTTAACAGAGGGGGCGAAGGCACTGAAGCTTTCTTT
TRBJ1-5	NA	TRBV30	NA	CAWSVRVSGVRAPGNQPQHF	TGTGCCTGGAGTGTACGAGTTTCGGGGGTACGAGCCCCAGGCAATCAGCCCCAGCATTTT
TRBJ1-2	NA	TRBV29-1	NA	CSVEDRRYGYTF	TGCAGCGTTGAAGACCGCCGGTATGGCTACACCTTC
TRBJ1-1	NA	TRBV6-6	NA	CASSYPGGGNTEAFF	TGTGCCAGCAGTTACCCCGGCGGCGGGAACACTGAAGCTTTCTTT
TRBJ2-6	NA	TRBV7-2	NA	CASSSRGMSSGANVLTF	TGTGCCAGCAGTTCTCGGGGTATGAGCTCTGGGGCCAACGTCCTGACTTTC
TRBJ1-5	NA	TRBV7-2	TRBD1	CASSYRRDRGNQPQHF	TGTGCCAGCAGCTACCGCCGGGACAGGGGCAATCAGCCCCAGCATTTT
TRBJ1-2	few	TRBV5-3	TRBD1	CARSLTGQGDYGYTF	TGTGCCAGAAGCTTGACCGGACAGGGAGACTATGGCTACACCTTC
TRBJ1-2	few	TRBV4-3	TRBD1	CASSQGQGAGYGYTF	TGCGCCAGCAGCCAAGGACAGGGGGCTGGCTATGGCTACACCTTC
TRBJ1-1	NA	TRBV27	NA	CASSSADRATEAFF	TGTGCCAGCAGTTCGGCGGACAGAGCCACTGAAGCTTTCTTT
TRBJ2-4	NA	TRBV4-3	NA	CASSQDQALAKNIQYF	TGCGCCAGCAGCCAAGATCAGGCCTTAGCCAAAAACATTCAGTACTTC
TRBJ2-1	few	TRBV5-1	NA	CASSSRDNEQFF	TGCGCCAGCAGCTCCAGGGACAATGAGCAGTTCTTC
TRBJ1-2	few	TRBV6-4	TRBD1	CASSDETGGGYTF	TGTGCCAGCAGTGACGAGACAGGGGGTGGCTACACCTTC
TRBJ2-5	few	TRBV4-3	NA	CASSQGTQETQYF	TGCGCCAGCAGCCAAGGAACTCAAGAGACCCAGTACTTC
TRBJ1-2	few	TRBV19	TRBD1	CASSIDRWTGSNYGYTF	TGTGCCAGTAGTATAGATAGGTGGACAGGATCTAACTATGGCTACACCTTC
TRBJ2-3	NA	TRBV11-2	TRBD2	CASSQGTSGGTQYF	TGTGCCAGCAGCCAAGGGACTAGCGGGGGGACGCAGTATTTT
TRBJ1-2	NA	TRBV5-4	NA	CASSLNAGTYYGYTF	TGTGCCAGCAGCTTGAATGCGGGGACCTACTATGGCTACACCTTC
TRBJ2-1	once	TRBV19	TRBD2	CASSVKERGLNNEQFF	TGTGCCAGTAGTGTAAAGGAGCGGGGGCTAAACAATGAGCAGTTCTTC
TRBJ1-5	few	TRBV7-2	NA	CASSLAYRDNEPQHF	TGTGCCAGCAGCTTAGCCTATAGGGACAATGAGCCCCAGCATTTT
TRBJ1-2	NA	TRBV30	NA	CAWVEQWNYGYTF	TGTGCCTGGGTAGAACAGTGGAACTATGGCTACACCTTC
TRBJ2-5	few	TRBV5-6	NA	CASSSLIMDTQETQYF	TGTGCCAGCAGCTCCCTTATTATGGACACTCAAGAGACCCAGTACTTC
TRBJ2-3	NA	TRBV6-1	NA	CASSQGIGTDTQYF	TGTGCCAGCAGTCAGGGAATCGGCACAGATACGCAGTATTTT
TRBJ1-1	NA	TRBV30	TRBD1	CAWIDRGTEAFF	TGTGCCTGGATCGACAGGGGCACTGAAGCTTTCTTT
TRBJ1-1	NA	TRBV9	NA	CASSVDPTTGVNTEAFF	TGTGCCAGCAGCGTAGATCCAACGACAGGTGTAAACACTGAAGCTTTCTTT